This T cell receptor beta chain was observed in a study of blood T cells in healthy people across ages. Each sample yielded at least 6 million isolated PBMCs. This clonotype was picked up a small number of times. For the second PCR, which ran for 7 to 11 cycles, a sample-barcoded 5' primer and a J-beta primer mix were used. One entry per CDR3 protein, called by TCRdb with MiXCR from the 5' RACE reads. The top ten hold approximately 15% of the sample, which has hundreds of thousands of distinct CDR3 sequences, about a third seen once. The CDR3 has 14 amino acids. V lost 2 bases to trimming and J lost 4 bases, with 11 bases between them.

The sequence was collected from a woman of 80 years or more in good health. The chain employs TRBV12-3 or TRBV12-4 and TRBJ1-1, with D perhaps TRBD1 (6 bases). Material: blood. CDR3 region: CASSLPGALTEAFF. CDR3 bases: TGTGCCAGCAGTTTACCGGGGGCTCTCACTGAAGCTTTCTTT.